The text below deals with one TCR beta chain. No antigen is known for it. Blood libraries mostly used about 0.5 ug genomic DNA, six replicates each. Sequencing was performed with immunoSEQ multiplex PCR; in TCRdb, only in-frame clones are kept and a portion is missing. The table includes some 29,000 clones, roughly 85% detected once. The CDR3 runs 14 residues. With 4 bases removed from V and 2 bases from J, the gap between germline ends came to 9 bases. Germline V gives CDR1 ENHRY, CDR2 SYGVKD. These data belong to a study of neoadjuvant anti-PD-1 for oral cavity cancer. Study results and caveats: Pretreatment Treg/Th17 ratio correlated inversely with post-treatment tumor clonality. TCR analyses covered only a few patients per response group.

Time point denoted: after neoadjuvant nivolumab, at surgical resection. These oral cavity squamous cell carcinomas were HPV-negative and locally advanced. The clonotype originates from a person between 40 and 79 years old with oral cavity squamous cell carcinoma. The source material was PBMCs, sampled after nivolumab (anti-PD-1) treatment. V usage is TRBV10-3 and J usage is TRBJ2-1; either TRBD1 or TRBD2 may supply D (5 bases each). The chain's CDR3 is CAISVGDPYNEQFF. The DNA of the CDR3 is TGTGCCATCAGTGTGGGGGACCCCTACAATGAGCAGTTCTTC.